This section outlines one T cell receptor (beta chain) sequence together with its context. What it binds is unknown. The data belong to a study of T cell responses to AZD1222 COVID-19 vaccine. Study-level results: Of spike-specific TCRs, nearly half reportedly target regions left unmutated in variants.

Assay: immunoSEQ multiplex PCR; the TCRdb copy retains only in-frame clones and omits some. The sample includes 90,000 to 140,000 clones, 88% of them seen just once. With 5 bases clipped from V and 4 bases from J, the junction kept 12 bases outside the gene matches. Germline V CDR1 and CDR2: GTSNPN, SVGIG (reference sequence). CDR3 length equals 15 residues. The sample in question was peripheral blood, obtained on day 0 of AZD1222 vaccination. The chain carries TRBV30 and TRBJ1-1; TRBD1 matches at 8 bases. The receptor's source is an adult in good health. This chain's CDR3 is CAWDRGQLGGTEAFF. The CDR3 nucleotides are TGTGCCTGGGACAGGGGCCAACTTGGTGGCACTGAAGCTTTCTTT.